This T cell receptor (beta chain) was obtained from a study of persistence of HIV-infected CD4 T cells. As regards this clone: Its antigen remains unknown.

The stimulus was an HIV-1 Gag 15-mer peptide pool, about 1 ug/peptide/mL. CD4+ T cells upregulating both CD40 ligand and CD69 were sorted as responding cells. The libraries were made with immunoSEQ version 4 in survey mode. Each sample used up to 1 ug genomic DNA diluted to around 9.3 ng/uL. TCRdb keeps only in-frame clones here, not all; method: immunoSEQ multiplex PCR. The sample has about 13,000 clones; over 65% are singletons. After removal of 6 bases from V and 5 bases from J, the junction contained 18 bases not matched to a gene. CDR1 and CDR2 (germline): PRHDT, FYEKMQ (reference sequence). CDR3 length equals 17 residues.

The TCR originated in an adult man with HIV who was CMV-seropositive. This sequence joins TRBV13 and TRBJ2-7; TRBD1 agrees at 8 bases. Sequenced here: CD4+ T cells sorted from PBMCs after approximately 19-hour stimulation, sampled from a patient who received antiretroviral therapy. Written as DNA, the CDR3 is TGTGCCAGCAGTTTCTCACAAAACCGGGACAGGCACGACGAGCAGTACTTC. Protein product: CASSFSQNRDRHDEQYF.